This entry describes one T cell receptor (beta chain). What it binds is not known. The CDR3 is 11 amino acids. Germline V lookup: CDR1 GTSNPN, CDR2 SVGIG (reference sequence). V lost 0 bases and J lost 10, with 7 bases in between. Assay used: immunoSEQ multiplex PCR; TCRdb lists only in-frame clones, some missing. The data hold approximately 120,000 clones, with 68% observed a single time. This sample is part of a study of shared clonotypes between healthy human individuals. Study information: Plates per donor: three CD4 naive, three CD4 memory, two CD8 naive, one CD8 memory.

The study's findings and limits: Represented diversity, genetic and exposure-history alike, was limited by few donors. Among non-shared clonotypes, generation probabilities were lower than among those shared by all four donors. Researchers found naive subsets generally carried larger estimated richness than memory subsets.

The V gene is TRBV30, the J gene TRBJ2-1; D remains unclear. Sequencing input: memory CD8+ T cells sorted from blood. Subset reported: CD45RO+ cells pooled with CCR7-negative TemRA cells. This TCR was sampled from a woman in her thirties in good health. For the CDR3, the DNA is TGTGCCTGGAGTGTAGGATGGGAGCAGTTCTTC. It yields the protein CAWSVGWEQFF.